A selection of T cell receptor beta chains follows, all from one sample in a study of tumor-infiltrating lymphocytes in primary liver carcinoma. TCRdb analysed the multiplex PCR reads with MiXCR anew, one entry per CDR3 protein. The table lists hundreds of thousands of distinct CDR3 sequences, over 55% of them singletons. Sequences were obtained from peripheral blood. These receptors all come from a man aged 35 to 55 with primary liver carcinoma and hepatitis B virus infection. Each CDR3 is given with its conserved first and last residue. The order of the fields is V gene, J gene, D gene, clone size, CDR3 DNA, CDR3 protein. D genes are given only for firm matches. A row's size may be missing; if present it is once, few, many or a size class.

>TRBV5-1|TRBJ2-3|TRBD2|NA
TGCGCCAGCACACTAGAGCATGGGGGGGGTACGCAGTATTTT
CASTLEHGGGTQYF
>TRBV5-4|TRBJ1-2|TRBD1|NA
TGTGCCAGCAGCTTGGGCCCCCCGACAGGGCCTCAGGGGACCTTC
CASSLGPPTGPQGTF
>TRBV10-3|TRBJ2-1|NA|NA
TGTGCCATCAGTGAGCGTGGCCCCAGCCTAACTGAGCAGTTCTTC
CAISERGPSLTEQFF
>TRBV30|TRBJ1-1|NA|many
TGTGCCTGGACCCAGGGACACACTGAAGCTTTCTTT
CAWTQGHTEAFF
>TRBV28|TRBJ2-2|TRBD1|few
TGTGCCACACAGGGGGACTCCGGGGAGCTGTTTTTT
CATQGDSGELFF
>TRBV19|TRBJ1-6|TRBD1|NA
TGTGCCAGTAGCCGGGACAGCTCACCCCTCCACTTT
CASSRDSSPLHF
>TRBV28|TRBJ1-5|TRBD1|NA
TGTGCCAGCAGTTTGGGGACAGGGGAGCAGCCCCAGCATTTT
CASSLGTGEQPQHF
>TRBV14|TRBJ2-5|TRBD2|few
TGTGCCAGCAGCCGGAGACTAGCGGGAGTGCAAGAGACCCAGTATTTC
CASSRRLAGVQETQYF
>TRBV6-2/TRBV6-3|TRBJ2-2|NA|many
TGTGCCAGCAGTTCTCAGGGCGGCGGGGAGCTGTTTTTT
CASSSQGGGELFF
>TRBV18|TRBJ1-1|NA|NA
TGTGCCAGCTCACGAGGGACGGACACTGAAGCATTCTTT
CASSRGTDTEAFF
>TRBV7-9|TRBJ2-7|TRBD1|few
TGTGCCAGCATGCGGACAGGAACCTACTACGAGCAGTACTTC
CASMRTGTYYEQYF
>TRBV7-8|TRBJ2-7|TRBD1|many
TGTGCCAGCAGCTCAAGGAGGACAGGTCGGTACGAGCAGTACTTC
CASSSRRTGRYEQYF
>TRBV7-8|TRBJ1-5|NA|NA
TGTGCCAGCAGCTTAGTGCTGGAGGGCTCGCCCCAGCATTTT
CASSLVLEGSPQHF
>TRBV11-2|TRBJ2-7|TRBD1|NA
TGTGCCAGCAGCTTAGATCGGACAGGGGGTAACGAGCAGTACTTC
CASSLDRTGGNEQYF
>TRBV28|TRBJ2-7|NA|few
TGTGCCAGCAGTTTGAGGGCGGGCGAGCAGTACTTC
CASSLRAGEQYF
>TRBV5-1|TRBJ2-3|NA|NA
TGCGCCAGCGGCTTGGGGACAGATACGCAGTATTTT
CASGLGTDTQYF
>TRBV6-1|TRBJ1-4|NA|NA
TGTGCCAGCAGTGACAGGGGAAATGAAAAACTGTTTTTT
CASSDRGNEKLFF
>TRBV5-1|TRBJ2-7|TRBD1|NA
TGCGCCAACAGTCAAGCTCCGGGACAGGGTACGTACGAGCACTACTTC
CANSQAPGQGTYEHYF
>TRBV5-4|TRBJ2-2|TRBD1|NA
TGTGCCAGCAGCATATCCGGGACAGTGGCCACCGGGGAGCTGTTTTTT
CASSISGTVATGELFF
>TRBV11-2|TRBJ2-3|TRBD2|NA
TGTGCCAGCAGCTTGAGGACTAGCAGAGGCACAGATACGCAGTATTTT
CASSLRTSRGTDTQYF
>TRBV10-3|TRBJ1-5|TRBD1|many
TGTGCCATCAGTGAGTCGGGACAGAATAATCAGCCCCAGCATTTT
CAISESGQNNQPQHF
>TRBV28|TRBJ1-1|TRBD1|NA
TGTGCCAGCAGGGGGGGGACAGGAAGGTATGCTGAAGCTTTCTTT
CASRGGTGRYAEAFF
>TRBV6-5|TRBJ2-1|NA|NA
TGTGCCAGCAGGGCAAATGTCATGTCCCATGAGCAGTTCTTC
CASRANVMSHEQFF
>TRBV5-1|TRBJ1-4|NA|NA
TGCGCCAGCAGCTTGGCCGGAGGGGGGTCCGTCCAACTGTTTTTT
CASSLAGGGSVQLFF
>TRBV30|TRBJ1-5|TRBD1|NA
TGTGCCTGGAGTAGACAGGGCACCGAGTCCCAGCATTTT
CAWSRQGTESQHF
>TRBV12-3/TRBV12-4|TRBJ1-5|NA|NA
TGTGCCAGCAGTCTTTGGACGGGAGTGACCCAGCATTTT
CASSLWTGVTQHF
>TRBV7-9|TRBJ1-4|NA|NA
TGTGCCAGCGGCGGTACCGGGACAAACCATGAAAAACTGTTTTTT
CASGGTGTNHEKLFF
>TRBV5-1|TRBJ2-7|TRBD1|many
TGCGCCAGCAGCTTAAGAGGGGGCAGCTCCTACGAGCAGTACTTC
CASSLRGGSSYEQYF
>TRBV6-5|TRBJ2-4|NA|many
TGTGCCAGCAGCACCGAGAGAGGGGACAAAAACATTCAGTACTTC
CASSTERGDKNIQYF
>TRBV29-1|TRBJ2-1|NA|NA
TGCAGCGTGTACCCCCCATCTGCTGTGCAATTCTTC
CSVYPPSAVQFF
>TRBV29-1|TRBJ1-1|TRBD1|NA
TGCGGCGTTGCTGGCCGGGACAGGGGTGGCACTCAAGCTTTCTTT
CGVAGRDRGGTQAFF